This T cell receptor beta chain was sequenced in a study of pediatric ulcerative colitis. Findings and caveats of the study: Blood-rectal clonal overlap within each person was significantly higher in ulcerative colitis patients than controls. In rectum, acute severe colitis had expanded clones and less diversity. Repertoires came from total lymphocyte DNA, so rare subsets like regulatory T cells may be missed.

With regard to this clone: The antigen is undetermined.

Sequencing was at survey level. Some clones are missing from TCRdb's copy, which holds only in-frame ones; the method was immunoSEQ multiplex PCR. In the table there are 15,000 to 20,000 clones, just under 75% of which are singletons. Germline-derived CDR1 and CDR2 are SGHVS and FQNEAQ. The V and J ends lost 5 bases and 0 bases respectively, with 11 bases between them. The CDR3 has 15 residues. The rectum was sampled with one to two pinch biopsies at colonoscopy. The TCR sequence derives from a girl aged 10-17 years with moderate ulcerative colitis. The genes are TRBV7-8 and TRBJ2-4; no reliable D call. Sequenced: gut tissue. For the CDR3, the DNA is TGTGCCAGCAGCGCATCCGGGTTAGCCAAAAACATTCAGTACTTC. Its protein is CASSASGLAKNIQYF.